This T cell receptor (beta chain) comes out of a study of control samples from healthy donors and cancer patients. The repertoire was sequenced with immunoSEQ multiplex PCR; TCRdb's copy has only in-frame clones and lacks some. The sample comprises some 94,000 clones, about 89% of which are singletons, and 9.5% to 10% rests with the top ten. CDR1 is LNHNV and CDR2 is YYDKDF in the germline V gene (reference sequence). The germline V and J ends were trimmed by 0 bases and 5 bases, with 13 bases remaining between them. CDR3 length: 15 residues. Sequenced input: PBMCs. The TCR sequence derives from a woman in her fifties or sixties with colorectal cancer. This chain links TRBV15 with TRBJ1-1; D perhaps matches TRBD1 (5 bases). The CDR3 loop reads CATSRDVKAGTEAFF. The CDR3 DNA reads TGTGCCACCAGCAGAGATGTGAAAGCAGGGACTGAAGCTTTCTTT.